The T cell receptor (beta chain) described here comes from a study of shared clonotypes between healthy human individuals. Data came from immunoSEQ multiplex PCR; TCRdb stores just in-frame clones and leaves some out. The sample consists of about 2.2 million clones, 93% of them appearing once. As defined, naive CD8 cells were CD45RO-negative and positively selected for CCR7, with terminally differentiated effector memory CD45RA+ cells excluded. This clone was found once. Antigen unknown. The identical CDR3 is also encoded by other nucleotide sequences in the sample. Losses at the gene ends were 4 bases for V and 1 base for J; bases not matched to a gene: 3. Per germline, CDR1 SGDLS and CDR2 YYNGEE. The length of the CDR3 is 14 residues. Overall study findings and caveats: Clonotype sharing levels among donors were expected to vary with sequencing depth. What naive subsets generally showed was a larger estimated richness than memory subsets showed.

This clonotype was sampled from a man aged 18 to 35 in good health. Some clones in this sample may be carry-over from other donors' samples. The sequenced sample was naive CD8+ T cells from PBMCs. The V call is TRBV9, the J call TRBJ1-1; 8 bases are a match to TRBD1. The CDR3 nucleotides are TGTGCCAGCAGCCGTACAGGGGGGAACACTGAAGCTTTCTTT. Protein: CASSRTGGNTEAFF.